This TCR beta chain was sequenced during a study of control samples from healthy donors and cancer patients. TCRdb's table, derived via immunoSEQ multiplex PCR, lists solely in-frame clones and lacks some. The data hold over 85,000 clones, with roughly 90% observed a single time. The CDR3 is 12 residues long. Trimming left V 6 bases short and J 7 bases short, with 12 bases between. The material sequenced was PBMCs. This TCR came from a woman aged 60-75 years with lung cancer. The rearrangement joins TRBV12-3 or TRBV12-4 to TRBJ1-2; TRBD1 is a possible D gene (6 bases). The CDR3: CASSERGAGYTF. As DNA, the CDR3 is TGTGCCAGCAGCGAAAGGGGGGCTGGCTACACCTTC.